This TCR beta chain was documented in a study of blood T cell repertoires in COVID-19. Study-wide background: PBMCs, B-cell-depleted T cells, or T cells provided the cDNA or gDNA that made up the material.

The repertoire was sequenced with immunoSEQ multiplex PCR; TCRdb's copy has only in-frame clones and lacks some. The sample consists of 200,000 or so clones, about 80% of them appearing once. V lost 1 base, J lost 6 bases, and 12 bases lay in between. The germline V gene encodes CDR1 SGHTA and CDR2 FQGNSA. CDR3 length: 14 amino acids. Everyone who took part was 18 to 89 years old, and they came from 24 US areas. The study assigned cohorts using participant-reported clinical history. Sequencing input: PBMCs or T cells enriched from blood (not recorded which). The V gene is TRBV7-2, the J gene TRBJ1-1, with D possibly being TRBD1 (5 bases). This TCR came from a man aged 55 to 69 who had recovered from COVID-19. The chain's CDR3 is CASSLVGGEAEAFF. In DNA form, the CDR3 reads TGTGCCAGCAGCTTAGTCGGGGGGGAGGCTGAAGCTTTCTTT. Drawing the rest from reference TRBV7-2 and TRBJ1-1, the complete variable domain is GAGVSQSPSNKVTEKGKDVELRCDPISGHTALYWYRQSLGQGLEFLIYFQGNSAPDKSGLPSDRFSAERTGGSVSTLTIQRTQQEDSAVYLCASSLVGGEAEAFFGQGTRLTVV.